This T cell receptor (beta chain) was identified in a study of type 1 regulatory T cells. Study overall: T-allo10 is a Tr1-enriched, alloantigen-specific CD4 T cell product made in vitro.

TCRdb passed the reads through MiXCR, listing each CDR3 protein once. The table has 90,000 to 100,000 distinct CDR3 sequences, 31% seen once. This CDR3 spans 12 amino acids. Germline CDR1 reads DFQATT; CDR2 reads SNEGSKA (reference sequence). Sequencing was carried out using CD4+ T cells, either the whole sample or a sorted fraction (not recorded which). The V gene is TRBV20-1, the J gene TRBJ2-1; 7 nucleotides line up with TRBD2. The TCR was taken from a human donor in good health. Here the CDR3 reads CTAGSSYNEQFF. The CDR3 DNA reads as TGCACAGCGGGGAGCTCCTACAATGAGCAGTTCTTC.